These 23 T cell receptor beta chains came from one sample sequenced in a study of beta chain features in type 1 diabetes. Sequencing targeted expressed TCRB transcripts, as all isolated RNA had been reverse transcribed. Only in-frame clones appear in the TCRdb table, and some are missing; sequencing was by immunoSEQ multiplex PCR. The sample lists a few hundred thousand clones; less than 35% were seen once. Sample: central memory CD4+ T cells from blood. Receptor source: a man aged 30-40 years in good health.

This clone was observed a handful of times. This chain joins TRBV20-1 and TRBJ2-7; D unclear. Between the trimmed V and J ends, which lost 2 bases and 9 bases, there was a span of 11 bases. CDR3 length: 11 amino acids. Germline CDR1 DFQATT, CDR2 SNEGSKA (reference sequence). The CDR3 bases are TGCAGTGCTAGATCCCTGCGAGGGCAGTACTTC. It yields the protein CSARSLRGQYF.

The chain has TRBV7-2 and TRBJ2-7, with TRBD2 as a possible D gene (5 bases). V was cut by 1 base and J by 0 bases, with 10 bases left in between. CDR1 SGHTA and CDR2 FQGNSA come from the germline V gene. This CDR3 contains 15 residues. The CDR3 DNA reads TGTGCCAGCAGCTTAGGGCGGGCCCTCTCCTACGAGCAGTACTTC. This sequence encodes CASSLGRALSYEQYF. Full variable domain (outside the CDR3, taken from reference TRBV7-2 and TRBJ2-7): GAGVSQSPSNKVTEKGKDVELRCDPISGHTALYWYRQSLGQGLEFLIYFQGNSAPDKSGLPSDRFSAERTGGSVSTLTIQRTQQEDSAVYLCASSLGRALSYEQYFGPGTRLTVT.

V is TRBV6-5 and J is TRBJ2-1, with 12 nucleotides matching TRBD2. The germline gives CDR1 MNHEY, CDR2 SVGAGI. The CDR3 has 15 amino acids. The junction had 4 bases not matched to a gene; V was cut back by 6 bases and J by 4 bases. CDR3 sequence (DNA): TGTGCCAGCAGCCCACTAGCGGGGGGATACAATGAGCAGTTCTTC. Translated: CASSPLAGGYNEQFF.

This clone was detected a few times. The V gene is TRBV14, the J gene TRBJ2-1, with D perhaps matching TRBD2 (6 bases). Germline CDR1 is SGHDN and CDR2 is FVKESK. Trimming stripped 11 bases from V and 7 bases from J, with 27 bases between. This CDR3 has 16 amino acids. This CDR3 reads CARRRAMGRAGNEQFF. The CDR3 DNA reads TGTGCCCGCCGTCGAGCGATGGGCCGGGCGGGGAATGAGCAGTTCTTC.

Worth noting for this clone: This CDR3 is also generated by other DNA sequences in the sample. The rearrangement joins TRBV7-9 to TRBJ1-1, with D hard to call. CDR1 SEHNR and CDR2 FQNEAQ come from the germline V gene (reference sequence). V lost 1 base and J lost 1, with 4 bases in between. The CDR3 contains 13 residues. In DNA, the CDR3 is TGTGCCAGCAGCTTAGAGGGGAACACTGAAGCTTTCTTT. This translates into CASSLEGNTEAFF.

V and J are TRBV30 and TRBJ1-3; D is unresolved. Germline V gene sequence: CDR1 GTSNPN, CDR2 SVGIG (reference sequence). The germline V and J ends were trimmed by 0 bases and 4 bases, with 16 bases remaining between them. This CDR3 is built from 16 residues. As DNA, the CDR3 is TGTGCCTGGAGTGTCAACAGCCTTTTCCCGGGAAACACCATATATTTT. It yields the protein CAWSVNSLFPGNTIYF.

This sequence joins TRBV29-1 and TRBJ2-3, with TRBD1 identical over 11 bases. V lost 7 bases and J lost 2; bases outside the gene matches: 5. The CDR3 runs 14 residues. Per germline, CDR1 SQVTM and CDR2 ANQGSEA. The CDR3 DNA follows: TGCAGCGGGGGGACAGGGGGACCCACAGATACGCAGTATTTT. Its translation is CSGGTGGPTDTQYF.

The sample holds a few counts of this clone. The chain employs TRBV20-1 and TRBJ2-7; D is ambiguous. This CDR3 is built from 10 residues. V shed 5 bases and J shed 5 bases, with 7 bases lying between them. Germline-derived CDR1 and CDR2 are DFQATT and SNEGSKA (reference sequence). CDR3 bases: TGCAGTGCTGAGTACCACGAGCAGTACTTC. Encoded protein: CSAEYHEQYF.

This chain connects TRBV30 to TRBJ2-3; TRBD2 might be the D (5 bases). The CDR3 contains 13 residues. Per germline, CDR1 GTSNPN and CDR2 SVGIG (reference sequence). Trimming took off 2 bases at V and 5 bases at J, with 11 bases between the two ends. CDR3 nucleotides: TGTGCCTGGAGTATTAACCGGGGAGATACGCAGTATTTT. Protein sequence: CAWSINRGDTQYF. Filled out from reference TRBV30 and TRBJ2-3, the complete variable domain reads SQTIHQWPATLVQPVGSPLSLECTVEGTSNPNLYWYRQAAGRGLQLLFYSVGIGQISSEVPQNLSASRPQDRQFILSSKKLLLSDSGFYLCAWSINRGDTQYFGPGTRLTVL.

The table lists this clone with a few counts. The same CDR3 arises from other DNA sequences in this sample as well. The V gene is TRBV10-3, the J gene TRBJ2-5; D ambiguous. The V end lost 4 bases, the J end lost 1 base, and 4 bases lay between the germline ends. Germline CDR1 is ENHRY and CDR2 is SYGVKD. The CDR3 covers 12 residues. CDR3: CAISGSQETQYF. The CDR3 nucleotides read TGTGCCATCAGTGGGTCCCAAGAGACCCAGTACTTC.

The gene calls are TRBV30 and TRBJ2-7, with no clear D. With 2 bases removed from V and 0 bases from J, the gap between germline ends came to 11 bases. The length of the CDR3 is 14 residues. From germline, CDR1 is GTSNPN and CDR2 SVGIG (reference sequence). The CDR3 sequence: CAWSFPGHSYEQYF. CDR3 DNA sequence: TGTGCCTGGAGTTTCCCCGGGCACTCCTACGAGCAGTACTTC. The variable domain in full, with the rest retrieved from reference TRBV30 and TRBJ2-7, is SQTIHQWPATLVQPVGSPLSLECTVEGTSNPNLYWYRQAAGRGLQLLFYSVGIGQISSEVPQNLSASRPQDRQFILSSKKLLLSDSGFYLCAWSFPGHSYEQYFGPGTRLTVT.

In its sample, this clone was seen a few times. J is TRBJ2-7 and V is TRBV4-1; D possibly corresponds to TRBD2 (6 bases). Germline CDR1 is MGHRA and CDR2 is YSYEKL. This CDR3 has 16 residues. The V gene lost 6 bases and the J gene lost 1 base, with 19 bases spanning the gap. CDR3 sequence reads: CASSMLAGRRSYEQYF. DNA of the CDR3: TGCGCCAGCAGTATGTTGGCGGGACGACGTTCCTACGAGCAGTACTTC.

The chain has TRBV6-1 and TRBJ2-3; 12 bases match TRBD2. The CDR3 sequence is 15 residues long. Trimming removed 6 bases from V and 4 bases from J; junction bases left unmatched: 5. Germline CDR1 reads MNHNS; CDR2 reads SASEGT. The CDR3 is CASRGLAGGADTQYF. The CDR3 DNA follows: TGTGCCAGCAGGGGACTAGCGGGTGGGGCAGATACGCAGTATTTT.

CDR3 nucleotide sequence: TGTGCCAGCAGCTTCACTAGCGGGAGGTACAATGAGCAGTTCTTC. This sequence encodes CASSFTSGRYNEQFF. V and J are TRBV5-4 and TRBJ2-1; 12 bases are a match to TRBD2. Germline CDR1 and CDR2: SGHNT and YYREEE (reference sequence). With V trimmed by 2 bases and J by 4 bases, 1 base remained unmatched. This CDR3 has 15 residues.

This clone has more than one count but fewer than ten. This chain uses TRBV7-6 with TRBJ2-5; tentatively, D is TRBD1 (6 bases). With 5 bases removed from V and 2 bases from J, the gap between germline ends came to 15 bases. Germline CDR1 and CDR2: SGHVS and FNYEAQ. The CDR3 contains 15 residues. The CDR3 DNA reads TGTGCCAGCAGCGCGGATGGACAGTTACAAGAGACCCAGTACTTC. Translation: CASSADGQLQETQYF.

The chain combines TRBV29-1 with TRBJ2-7; either TRBD1 or TRBD2 may supply D (5 bases each). The CDR3 extends over 15 amino acids. V gave up 8 bases and J gave up 0 bases, with 20 bases separating them. CDR1 is SQVTM and CDR2 is ANQGSEA in the germline V gene. CDR3 sequence: CSLDSIRDVSYEQYF. The CDR3 DNA reads as TGCAGCCTAGACTCAATCCGGGACGTCTCCTACGAGCAGTACTTC.

The chain carries TRBV29-1 and TRBJ2-3, with 10 bases aligning to TRBD2. Unmatched junction bases numbered 15, after V lost 6 bases and J lost 6 bases. Germline loops: CDR1 SQVTM, CDR2 ANQGSEA. CDR3 length: 16 residues. CDR3 sequence (DNA): TGCAGCGTCCCTCTGGTGTCTAGCGGGAGAGTGGATACGCAGTATTTT. It yields the protein CSVPLVSSGRVDTQYF.

The chain joins TRBV7-2 to TRBJ2-7; D is possibly TRBD1 (5 bases). With 7 bases removed from V and 5 bases from J, the gap between germline ends came to 21 bases. The germline gives CDR1 SGHTA, CDR2 FQGNSA. This CDR3 comprises 15 residues. DNA for the CDR3: TGTGCCAGCACCATAACGGGCTCGTCCAGGGACGAGCAGTACTTC. Amino acids: CASTITGSSRDEQYF.

This clone appeared a few times. The V and J genes are TRBV27 and TRBJ2-2, with 11 bases fitting TRBD2. From germline, CDR1 is MNHEY and CDR2 SMNVEV (reference sequence). The CDR3 totals 15 residues. V was pared by 8 bases and J by 6 bases, with 8 bases of the junction left unmatched. The CDR3 region has the DNA TGTGCCAGCTCCACTAGCGGGAGTGTCGCCGGGGAGCTGTTTTTT. Amino acids: CASSTSGSVAGELFF.

This chain connects TRBV4-2 to TRBJ2-1; 10 nucleotides agree with TRBD2. This CDR3 region has 18 residues. The germline V gene encodes CDR1 LGHNA and CDR2 YNFKEQ. Trimming cost V 3 bases and J 6 bases; bases outside gene matches: 14. Written as DNA, the CDR3 is TGTGCCAGCAGCCAGCGATTCAAGCGGGGGGGCCCCGCCAATGAGCAGTTCTTC. This encodes CASSQRFKRGGPANEQFF.

Comments on this clone: This same CDR3 is encoded by further DNA sequences in the sample. The V and J genes are TRBV18 and TRBJ2-3; no definite D call. CDR3 size: 13 residues. Germline values: CDR1 KGHSH, CDR2 LQKENI. The V end was cut by 0 bases, the J end by 2 bases, with 3 bases between. The CDR3 loop reads CASSPPVTDTQYF. The CDR3 DNA reads as TGTGCCAGCTCACCACCGGTCACAGATACGCAGTATTTT.

In its sample, this clone was seen a few times. The chain has TRBV18 and TRBJ2-3; the D is unclear. The germline CDR1 and CDR2 sequences are KGHSH and LQKENI. V was pared by 2 bases and J by 2 bases, with 11 bases between. CDR3 length: 15 residues. As DNA, the CDR3 is TGTGCCAGCTCACCATTACCACTTGACACAGATACGCAGTATTTT. It encodes CASSPLPLDTDTQYF.

The V gene is TRBV9, the J gene TRBJ2-6; D not certain. Germline V gene sequence: CDR1 SGDLS, CDR2 YYNGEE. Trimming pared 3 bases from V and 0 bases from J, leaving 4 bases between. CDR3 length: 14 residues. CDR3 nucleotides: TGTGCCAGCAGCGGAAACTCTGGGGCCAACGTCCTGACTTTC. This gives the protein CASSGNSGANVLTF.